The 21 T cell receptor beta chains below all came from one sample that was sequenced in a study of B cell selection in AIRE deficiency. TCRdb keeps only in-frame clones here, not all; method: immunoSEQ multiplex PCR. Of approximately 22,000 clones listed, 80% to 95% are singletons. Sorted regulatory T cells were CD4-positive, CD25-high and CD127-low or negative. Input material: CD4+CD25+ Tregs sorted from PBMCs. The source is a human donor in good health.

This clone was observed once. CDR3 region: CSVRGLAGGPYEQYF. In DNA, the CDR3 is TGCAGCGTTCGGGGACTAGCGGGAGGTCCCTACGAGCAGTACTTC. This chain uses TRBV29-1 with TRBJ2-7; 15 nucleotides match TRBD2. CDR1 is SQVTM and CDR2 is ANQGSEA in the germline V gene. V was clipped by 5 bases and J by 2 bases; unmatched bases: 4. The CDR3 sequence is 15 residues long.

The chain is built from TRBV11-2 and TRBJ1-1; 9 positions agree with TRBD1. V lost 6 bases, J lost 3 bases, and 11 bases stayed unmatched. The CDR3 loop spans 16 amino acids. Germline V gene data show CDR1 as SGHAT and CDR2 as FQNNGV. In DNA form, the CDR3 reads TGTGCCAGCAGTGTACACCGGGACAGGGATCACACTGAAGCTTTCTTT. Residues: CASSVHRDRDHTEAFF.

The V call is TRBV7-9, the J call TRBJ1-6, with D uncertain. Germline CDR1 is SEHNR and CDR2 is FQNEAQ (reference sequence). The V end lost 5 bases, the J end lost 9 bases, and 11 bases lay between the germline ends. CDR3 size: 13 residues. DNA for the CDR3: TGTGCCAGCAGCCAAATTATGAGTTCACCCCTCCACTTT. This codes for CASSQIMSSPLHF.

This clone has a single count. V usage is TRBV19 and J usage is TRBJ1-5; D uncertain. V dropped 7 bases and J dropped 6 bases, with 16 bases sitting between them. The CDR3 runs to 14 residues. Germline CDR1 and CDR2: LNHDA and SQIVND (reference sequence). For the CDR3, the DNA is TGTGCCAGTACGGGCGGGGTCTCGGGTCAGCCCCAGCATTTT. It specifies CASTGGVSGQPQHF.

The V gene is TRBV7-9, the J gene TRBJ2-2; possibly TRBD2 for D (5 bases). The CDR3 totals 17 residues. CDR1 SEHNR and CDR2 FQNEAQ come from the germline V gene (reference sequence). The ends were cut back, 4 bases at V and 6 bases at J, with 21 bases in the middle. The CDR3 DNA follows: TGTGCCAGCAGCTCCGCGCGCTCTAGCTTAGTAGCCGGGGAGCTGTTTTTT. Protein product: CASSSARSSLVAGELFF.

The chain links TRBV19 to TRBJ2-5; 7 nucleotides align to TRBD2. Looked up from germline, CDR1 is LNHDA and CDR2 is SQIVND (reference sequence). The CDR3 is 14 residues long. Trimming took 3 bases from V and 2 from J; bases not matched to a gene: 3. CDR3 in DNA: TGTGCCAGTAGTATTTTAGCGGGTCAAGAGACCCAGTACTTC. Translating gives CASSILAGQETQYF.

The CDR3 nucleotides are TGTGCCAGCGCGCTCAGGTGGGGGAACACTGAAGCTTTCTTT. Translated, it gives CASALRWGNTEAFF. This sequence joins TRBV7-8 and TRBJ1-1; D is uncertain. The CDR3 runs 14 residues. The V end was cut by 8 bases, the J end by 1 base, with 14 bases between. The germline gives CDR1 SGHVS, CDR2 FQNEAQ.

The CDR3 bases are TGTGCCAGCAGCGATTCCCGACAGGGCTGGCAGACCCAGTACTTC. Translated, it gives CASSDSRQGWQTQYF. The J gene is TRBJ2-5, the V gene TRBV5-6, with 7 bases that match TRBD1. Per the germline V gene, CDR1 is SGHDT and CDR2 is YYEEEE. This CDR3 comprises 15 residues. J was trimmed by 6 bases and V by 4 bases; bases with no gene match: 12.

The chain recombines TRBV6-6 with TRBJ1-1; a possible D gene is TRBD1 (6 bases). This CDR3 is 15 amino acids long. The V gene lost 2 bases and the J gene lost 3 bases, with 13 bases spanning the gap. CDR1 and CDR2 from the germline V gene are MNHNY and SVGAGI (reference sequence). CDR3: CASSYALEGDTEAFF. CDR3 coding DNA: TGTGCCAGCAGTTACGCCCTTGAGGGGGACACTGAAGCTTTCTTT.

The V and J genes are TRBV19 and TRBJ2-2; 8 bases fit TRBD1. With 6 bases clipped from V and 6 bases from J, the junction kept 6 bases outside the gene matches. CDR1 and CDR2 from the germline V gene are LNHDA and SQIVND (reference sequence). CDR3 length: 14 amino acids. CDR3 DNA sequence: TGTGCCAGTAGGGTCCAGGGGGCCTCCGGGGAGCTGTTTTTT. Translated, it gives CASRVQGASGELFF. The whole variable domain, filled in from reference TRBV19 and TRBJ2-2, reads DGGITQSPKYLFRKEGQNVTLSCEQNLNHDAMYWYRQDPGQGLRLIYYSQIVNDFQKGDIAEGYSVSREKKESFPLTVTSAQKNPTAFYLCASRVQGASGELFFGEGSRLTVL.

The rearrangement joins TRBV5-5 to TRBJ2-7, with TRBD1 identical over 9 bases. The V segment lost 1 base and the J segment 4 bases; nucleotides outside the gene matches: 9. The germline gives CDR1 SGHKS, CDR2 YYEKEE (reference sequence). The CDR3 covers 16 residues. CDR3 loop: CASSLIPGQGGYEQYF. CDR3 DNA: TGTGCCAGCAGCTTGATCCCGGGACAGGGAGGGTACGAGCAGTACTTC.

V gene TRBV19 combines with J gene TRBJ2-3, with 7 positions matching TRBD1. The length of the CDR3 is 15 residues. Germline V gene sequence: CDR1 LNHDA, CDR2 SQIVND (reference sequence). Trimming took 5 bases from V and 2 from J; bases not matched to a gene: 7. The CDR3 reads CASSVGDSYTDTQYF. DNA of the CDR3: TGTGCCAGTAGTGTAGGGGACAGTTACACAGATACGCAGTATTTT. Combining the CDR3 with reference TRBV19 and TRBJ2-3 gives the whole variable domain DGGITQSPKYLFRKEGQNVTLSCEQNLNHDAMYWYRQDPGQGLRLIYYSQIVNDFQKGDIAEGYSVSREKKESFPLTVTSAQKNPTAFYLCASSVGDSYTDTQYFGPGTRLTVL.

V is TRBV5-1 and J is TRBJ2-1; D gene ambiguous. Germline V lookup: CDR1 SGHRS, CDR2 YFSETQ. The CDR3 length is 13 residues. V lost 0 bases, J lost 9 bases, and 10 bases lay in between. The CDR3 nucleotides read TGCGCCAGCAGCTTGGTCCTCCCGGGTGAGCAGTTCTTC. It yields the protein CASSLVLPGEQFF.

V is TRBV30 and J is TRBJ1-2; D not resolved. The germline V gene has CDR1 GTSNPN and CDR2 SVGIG (reference sequence). This CDR3 contains 14 residues. With 0 bases removed from V and 5 bases from J, the gap between germline ends came to 13 bases. CDR3 DNA: TGTGCCTGGAGTGTATTCGAGACGTCGTATGGCTACACCTTC. It codes for CAWSVFETSYGYTF.

The chain uses TRBV10-2 and TRBJ2-7; a weak D match, TRBD2 (6 bases). There are 12 residues in the CDR3. Germline CDR1 WSHSY, CDR2 SAAADI. Trimming took 6 bases from V and 4 from J, leaving 10 bases between them. Here the CDR3 DNA reads TGCGCCAGCAGGGAGGGGTGGTACGAGCAGTACTTC. Translating gives CASREGWYEQYF.

The rearrangement uses TRBV15 and TRBJ2-5; 8 bases are shared with TRBD1. Germline V gene lookup returns CDR1 LNHNV and CDR2 YYDKDF (reference sequence). The CDR3 loop spans 17 amino acids. V gave up 0 bases and J gave up 5 bases; unmatched junction bases: 11. This CDR3 is CATSRDYSRGRGETQYF. The CDR3 DNA reads as TGTGCCACCAGCAGAGATTATAGCAGGGGGCGTGGGGAGACCCAGTACTTC.

This rearrangement joins TRBV28 to TRBJ2-2; the match to TRBD2 covers 7 bases. This CDR3 has 16 residues. Losses at the gene ends were 5 bases for V and 5 bases for J; bases not matched to a gene: 11. The germline CDR1 and CDR2 sequences are MDHEN and SYDVKM. The CDR3: CASSPPGRAGTGELFF. CDR3 DNA sequence: TGTGCCAGCAGTCCCCCAGGGAGGGCGGGTACCGGGGAGCTGTTTTTT. Variable domain in full (rest from reference TRBV28 and TRBJ2-2): DVKVTQSSRYLVKRTGEKVFLECVQDMDHENMFWYRQDPGLGLRLIYFSYDVKMKEKGDIPEGYSVSREKKERFSLILESASTNQTSMYLCASSPPGRAGTGELFFGEGSRLTVL.

The chain has TRBV7-8 and TRBJ1-4; D possibly corresponds to TRBD1 (6 bases). The CDR3 sequence is 15 residues long. Germline values: CDR1 SGHVS, CDR2 FQNEAQ. V was shortened by 5 bases and J by 4 bases, with 14 bases between the two germline ends. The DNA of the CDR3 is TGTGCCAGCAGCCCCCGGACAGAACTTAATGAAAAACTGTTTTTT. Its translation: CASSPRTELNEKLFF.

This clone was counted once. The chain has TRBV18 and TRBJ2-7; D is ambiguous. Germline CDR1 reads KGHSH; CDR2 reads LQKENI. This CDR3 region has 14 residues. The V gene lost 0 bases and the J gene lost 2 bases, with 8 bases spanning the gap. The CDR3 sequence: CASSPPTVPYEQYF. CDR3 bases: TGTGCCAGCTCACCACCAACGGTACCCTACGAGCAGTACTTC.

The chain is built from TRBV5-5 and TRBJ1-1, with unresolved D. The germline CDR1 and CDR2 sequences are SGHKS and YYEKEE (reference sequence). Trimming pared 0 bases from V and 8 bases from J, leaving 11 bases between. The CDR3 has 13 residues. The CDR3 region is CASSLGAKQEAFF. The DNA for the CDR3 is TGTGCCAGCAGCTTGGGGGCGAAACAAGAAGCTTTCTTT.

The gene calls are TRBV9 and TRBJ2-3, with D tentatively TRBD1 (6 bases). Germline-derived CDR1 and CDR2 are SGDLS and YYNGEE. V was pared by 4 bases and J by 10 bases, with 13 bases between. This CDR3 contains 12 residues. The CDR3 DNA sequence: TGTGCCAGCAGCTGGGACACCGGGTCGCAGTATTTT. Its protein product is CASSWDTGSQYF.